This T cell receptor beta chain was found in a study of blood T cell repertoires in COVID-19. In the study overall: The samples span acute and convalescent COVID-19 from the United States, Italy and Spain. The analysed material was cDNA or gDNA that came from T cells, B-cell-depleted T cells, or PBMCs.

This CDR3 has 16 amino acids. V was trimmed by 0 bases and J by 6 bases, leaving 16 bases between them. In germline, CDR1 is SGHNT, CDR2 YYREEE (reference sequence). As handled by the study authors: Reference gene primer amplification yielded estimated nucleated cell counts. Only in-frame clones appear in the TCRdb table, and some are missing; sequencing was by immunoSEQ multiplex PCR. V and J calls and clone size come straight from that table; D and trimming were deduced from the DNA. The sample records 150,000 to 200,000 clones, around 77% being singletons. The sequenced material came from peripheral blood. The chain uses TRBV5-4 and TRBJ2-1, with a weak D call TRBD1 (5 bases). The TCR was taken from a man in his sixties or seventies with acute or convalescent COVID-19. CDR3 sequence: CASSLGTQLKTNEQFF. The CDR3 nucleotides read TGTGCCAGCAGCTTGGGGACACAGCTGAAAACCAATGAGCAGTTCTTC. The full variable domain, with the rest looked up from reference TRBV5-4 and TRBJ2-1, is ETGVTQSPTHLIKTRGQQVTLRCSSQSGHNTVSWYQQALGQGPQFIFQYYREEENGRGNFPPRFSGLQFPNYSSELNVNALELDDSALYLCASSLGTQLKTNEQFFGPGTRLTVL.